What follows is one T cell receptor (beta chain) and its context. This clone's antigen is unknown. Base qualities are not provided; no much larger clone lies one nucleotide away. This entry belongs to a study of T cell responses to AZD1222 COVID-19 vaccine (dated by TCRdb to 2020 to 2022). General notes on the study: AZD1222 recipients given second doses at about 4 weeks or at about 12 weeks were pooled, since spike-specific TCR depth and breadth were not found to differ between the two schedules. TCR sequencing was performed for 230 to 250 trial participants, of whom 200 to 220 were given two doses of AZD1222 and around 25 were given two doses of MenACWY control vaccine. Trial participants were enrolled by age into 18-55, 56-69 and 70-plus year subgroups, with around 150, 28 and 57 TCR-sequenced participants respectively. Paper-wide results and their limitations: Because no day 14 peak-response samples were available, the repertoires could be characterized only after the peak T cell response. Conclusions about previously exposed vaccinees are limited because only six or seven AZD1222 recipients were SARS-CoV-2 seropositive at baseline. The whole spike protein was spanned by vaccine-associated CD4 TCRs, and dominant responses were seen in regions 160-218 and 743-854. Nearly half of unique spike-specific TCRs reportedly recognized epitopes outside regions mutated in the B.1.351 and B.1.1.7 variants. Participants were mostly white British, with more females than males. The authors suggested clonal diversity may have been underestimated. After two AZD1222 doses, both the breadth and the depth of spike-specific TCRs were significantly higher than at day 0 and than in MenACWY recipients. The 56-69-year group was small, and its depth increase did not reach significance, likely because of low power.

The CDR3, from cysteine to phenylalanine, totals 17 residues. The kept DNA is CDR3 alone, 51 bases in frame from the first base. V lost 4 bases and J lost 6 bases, and the count of bases not matched to a germline gene is 10. Based on the germline V gene, the CDR1 and CDR2 sequences are MNHEY and SVGEGT. The CDR3 regions of human TCRbeta chains were subjected to immunosequencing. On the authors' methods: Repertoire TCRs were checked for matches against a reference library of SARS-CoV-2-specific TCRs that had been generated using the MIRA antigen-specificity platform. Breadth meant the fraction of unique TCRs that were SARS-CoV-2-associated, whereas depth meant the fraction of total T cells that were SARS-CoV-2-associated. Using the MIRA data, each spike-specific TCR was assigned both to the spike region to which the TCR was reactive and to a CD4 or CD8 class. Log10-transformed breadth and depth values were compared by one-way ANOVA with Sidak's multiple comparisons tests. Held by TCRdb, this immuneACCESS table contains in-frame sequences only and omits some clones. Under half of the omission traces to an unresolved V gene where checked; the cause of the rest is unknown. D and trimming were read from the DNA, whereas the V and J calls and clone size are those reported in that table. This sample has around 250,000 clones in its table, and just over 90% of those were observed once. The ten largest clones represent around 0.6% of the sample.

Sample time point, as interpreted from the label and publication: baseline before first vaccination. Vaccinee samples came from UK trials COV001 and COV002, including a single-blind randomized controlled phase 2/3 trial of AZD1222 (ChAdOx1 nCoV-19) in healthy adults. For TCRbeta chain sequencing, PBMC samples were collected from trial participants at day 0 and at day 28 after the second dose. The sequence links TRBV6-2 or TRBV6-3 to TRBJ1-5, with 12 bases in between that match TRBD1. This sample comprised peripheral blood, obtained on day 0 of AZD1222 vaccination. The receptor was isolated from an adult in good health. The CDR3: CASSFTSGTGGGQPQHF. Here is the DNA: TGTGCCAGCAGTTTTACATCCGGGACAGGGGGCGGTCAGCCCCAGCATTTT.